This T cell receptor beta chain was sequenced during a study of T cells in Graves' hyperthyroidism and ophthalmopathy. Thyroid ultrasound, orbital computed tomography, clinical symptoms, and serum thyroxine and TRAb underpinned diagnoses. This clonotype was detected ten times or more. Antigen: not known. Template material for amplifying TCR beta CDR3 regions consisted of RNA transcripts. The HTBI primer set served for first-round RT-PCR of the TCR CDR3. In TCRdb, the multiplex PCR reads were re-called with MiXCR into one record per CDR3 protein. The sample holds about 380,000 distinct CDR3 sequences, approximately 17% seen once. V lost 3 bases and J 2 bases, leaving 16 bases between the germline ends. Germline CDR1 and CDR2: WSHSY and SAAADI. CDR3 length: 16 amino acids. Study-wide findings and caveats: A 13 V-J model separated ophthalmopathy from stable hyperthyroidism. The model foresaw ophthalmopathy a median roughly 6 months prior to onset.

This clonotype was sampled from a man aged 18 to 30 with Graves' ophthalmopathy. The chain is built from TRBV10-2 and TRBJ2-5; D gene uncertain. The sequenced sample consisted of blood. CDR3 nucleotides: TGCGCCAGCAGTGATGAACGGCAAATATCACAAGAGACCCAGTACTTC. This gives the protein CASSDERQISQETQYF.